The present T cell receptor beta chain was sequenced within a study of blood T cell repertoires in COVID-19. The CDR3 totals 15 residues. Germline V CDR1 and CDR2: MNHEY, SMNVEV (reference sequence). V lost 3 bases, J lost 7 bases, and 13 bases lay in between. Per the original methods: Reference gene primer amplification gave estimated nucleated cell counts. The assay was immunoSEQ multiplex PCR, and TCRdb's table has in-frame clones only and misses some. Clone size and the V and J calls come from that table; the DNA yielded D and trimming. The data show a few hundred thousand clones, around 83% seen once.

The clonotype originates from a human donor in a cohort sampled during active COVID-19. This chain joins TRBV27 and TRBJ1-6; D is ambiguous. The material sequenced was peripheral blood. The CDR3 loop reads CASSFRGEGNSPLHF. The CDR3 DNA sequence: TGTGCCAGCAGTTTCCGCGGGGAGGGCAATTCACCCCTCCACTTT.